These 2 T cell receptor beta chains originate from one sample sequenced in a study of identical twins' blood T cells. MiXCR was run by TCRdb on the 5' RACE reads, yielding one entry per CDR3 protein. The sample has hundreds of thousands of distinct CDR3 sequences; about 28% are singletons. The sequencing input was PBMCs. The receptor source for this set is a woman between 18 and 50 years old in good health.

The sample holds a few counts of this clonotype. V usage is TRBV28 and J usage is TRBJ2-2; TRBD2 aligns across 8 bases. Germline lookup yields CDR1 MDHEN and CDR2 SYDVKM. CDR3 length: 18 amino acids. With 7 bases clipped from V and 0 bases from J, the junction kept 13 bases outside the gene matches. Written as DNA, the CDR3 is TGTGCCAGCATCTTAGCGGGGCGCTCCCCTTCGAACACCGGGGAGCTGTTTTTT. This sequence encodes CASILAGRSPSNTGELFF.

The chain uses TRBV9 and TRBJ2-1; D unclear. The V end lost 0 bases, the J end lost 7 bases, and 20 bases lay between the germline ends. This CDR3 has 17 residues. Germline V lookup: CDR1 SGDLS, CDR2 YYNGEE. CDR3 sequence: CASSVVPDRFGGNEQFF. The CDR3, as DNA: TGTGCCAGCAGCGTAGTTCCCGATAGGTTCGGCGGAAATGAGCAGTTCTTC.